This TCR beta chain stems from a study of cytomegalovirus exposure and HLA in healthy donors. Across the whole study: For the approximately 420 genotyped donors, 75% to 90% fell within the Caucasian-associated ancestry cluster.

This PCR relied on a set of 60 Vbeta primers and 13 Jbeta primers. Clones were sequenced by immunoSEQ multiplex PCR, and TCRdb holds only the in-frame ones, with some missing. The sample includes about 140,000 clones, approximately 82% of them seen just once. CDR3 length equals 15 residues. Germline V lookup: CDR1 SGHRS, CDR2 YFSETQ. V was trimmed by 4 bases and J by 1 base, leaving 14 bases between them. Concerning this clone: What it binds is unknown.

Points from the study as a whole: Reportedly, cytomegalovirus status was diagnosed with high sensitivity and specificity.

This receptor was obtained from a man aged 18 to 35 in good health and CMV-seropositive. The chain couples TRBV5-1 to TRBJ1-1, with D perhaps matching TRBD1 (6 bases). Material: PBMCs. The CDR3 spells CASSAITGPNTEAFF. For the CDR3, the DNA is TGCGCCAGCAGCGCCATAACAGGGCCGAACACTGAAGCTTTCTTT.